The clone carrying this T cell receptor beta chain was recorded many times. The target antigen is unknown. These data belong to a study of metastatic and nonmetastatic thyroid tumors. The wider study: From malignant and benign thyroid patients, repertoires in blood and in tumor or nodule tissue were compared. Points from the study as a whole: Reported TCR beta diversity, measured in blood and tumor, was significantly higher for malignant thyroid tumors than for benign nodules.

Original processing methods: Built for papillary thyroid cancer, a distant-metastasis classifier drew on CDR3 differences across clinicopathological groups. TCRdb re-called clones from the PCR reads using MiXCR. The V and J calls follow TCRdb's processing rather than the paper's. This table holds approximately 31,000 clones, under 25% found once. Each patient came to thyroid surgery without any prior treatment (of any kind). Germline V CDR1 and CDR2: DFQATT, SNEGSKA (reference sequence). The CDR3 runs 12 residues. V dropped 5 bases and J dropped 12 bases, with 16 bases sitting between them. The chain joins TRBV20-1 to TRBJ1-4; D remains ambiguous. The TCR originated in a female donor with papillary thyroid cancer or a benign thyroid nodule (not recorded which). Some clones in this sample may be carry-over from other donors' samples. Input material: blood. In DNA form, the CDR3 reads TGCAGTGCTCGCATTGACACCGGGGAACTGTTTTTT. Protein sequence: CSARIDTGELFF.